This TCR beta chain was profiled in a study of shared clonotypes between healthy human individuals. From germline, CDR1 is SGHTS and CDR2 YDEGEE. CDR3 size: 15 residues. V trimming: 2 bases; J trimming: 1 base; junction bases outside the gene matches: 2. Terminally differentiated effector memory CD45RA+ cells were excluded by CCR7 positive selection of CD45RO-negative cells. Clones were read by immunoSEQ multiplex PCR, and TCRdb kept only the in-frame ones, dropping some. The table records 2 million to 2.5 million clones, approximately 94% of them present only once. The sequenced material came from naive CD8+ T cells from PBMCs. The gene calls are TRBV5-8 and TRBJ2-2, with 7 bases matching TRBD1. This TCR was recovered from a man between 18 and 29 years old in good health. Some clones in this sample may be carry-over from other donors' samples. The CDR3 reads CASSFAGGNTGELFF. CDR3 in DNA: TGTGCCAGCAGCTTCGCAGGGGGGAACACCGGGGAGCTGTTTTTT. Full variable domain (outside the CDR3, taken from reference TRBV5-8 and TRBJ2-2): EAGVTQSPTHLIKTRGQQATLRCSPISGHTSVYWYQQALGLGLQFLLWYDEGEERNRGNFPPRFSGRQFPNYSSELNVNALELEDSALYLCASSFAGGNTGELFFGEGSRLTVL.